This passage covers 18 T cell receptor beta chains from one sample sequenced in a study of T cell responses to AZD1222 COVID-19 vaccine. The protocol was immunoSEQ multiplex PCR, while the TCRdb copy is restricted to in-frame clones and leaves out a portion. The sample has about 140,000 clones, roughly 90% seen once; the top ten hold more than 4.5%. The specimen was peripheral blood, collected on day 0 of AZD1222 vaccination. These receptors were obtained from an adult in good health.

The V and J genes are TRBV2 and TRBJ1-3, with 7 bases matching TRBD1. The CDR3 consists of 16 residues. J lost 2 bases, V lost 4 bases, and 8 bases had no gene match. Germline V CDR1 and CDR2: SNHLY, FYNNEI. Here the CDR3 DNA reads TGTGCCAGCAGTGGACAGGGCCTGGGGACTGGAAACACCATATATTTT. Its translation is CASSGQGLGTGNTIYF.

This chain uses TRBV28 with TRBJ2-7; 8 nucleotides match TRBD1. Germline trimming cut 5 bases from V and 2 bases from J; bases unmatched to any gene: 17. This CDR3 has 18 residues. CDR1 MDHEN and CDR2 SYDVKM come from the germline V gene. The CDR3, as DNA: TGTGCCAGCAGTCCGCGCCCCAAGACAGGGGCCGATACCTACGAGCAGTACTTC. It specifies CASSPRPKTGADTYEQYF.

The chain uses TRBV27 and TRBJ2-7; D not resolved. Looked up from germline, CDR1 is MNHEY and CDR2 is SMNVEV (reference sequence). Trimming left V 2 bases short and J 3 bases short, with 8 bases between. The CDR3 is 13 residues long. The CDR3, as DNA: TGTGCCAGCAGTTTAAACTTTTTCTACGAGCAGTACTTC. Encoded protein: CASSLNFFYEQYF.

This chain joins TRBV7-9 and TRBJ2-1, with D possibly called TRBD1 or TRBD2 (6 bases each). Trimming removed 7 bases at V and 8 bases at J, with 24 bases between. CDR1 is SEHNR, CDR2 FQNEAQ, per germline (reference sequence). The CDR3 totals 16 residues. The CDR3 nucleotides are TGTGCCAGCACCACCTTAGGGGGGCCACCCAGGCATGAGCAGTTCTTC. This translates into CASTTLGGPPRHEQFF.

The CDR3 DNA reads TGTGCCAGCAGCCAAGTGTGGTACACCGGGGAGCTGTTTTTT. Its protein is CASSQVWYTGELFF. The V gene is TRBV3-1 (or the pseudogene TRBV3-2), the J gene TRBJ2-2; unclear D gene. Germline assignment: CDR1 LGHDT and CDR2 YNNKEL (reference sequence). Trimming shortened V by 1 base and J by 3 bases, and 6 bases separated the two germline ends. CDR3 length: 14 residues.

The gene calls are TRBV6-5 and TRBJ1-3; D unresolved. CDR3 length: 15 amino acids. The V and J ends lost 5 bases and 9 bases respectively, with 20 bases between them. Looked up from germline, CDR1 is MNHEY and CDR2 is SVGAGI. In DNA form, the CDR3 reads TGTGCCAGCAGTCGCGACCGGGTTACTTTCCTCACCATATATTTT. Amino acid sequence: CASSRDRVTFLTIYF.

The V gene is TRBV27, the J gene TRBJ1-3; no firm D call. Germline CDR1 MNHEY, CDR2 SMNVEV (reference sequence). V dropped 2 bases and J dropped 0 bases, with 8 bases sitting between them. The CDR3 sequence is 15 residues long. CDR3 nucleotide sequence: TGTGCCAGCAGTTTAGCCCCGGGCTCTGGAAACACCATATATTTT. This gives the protein CASSLAPGSGNTIYF.

V gene TRBV6-5 combines with J gene TRBJ1-1, with 9 bases that match TRBD1. V was pared by 6 bases and J by 7 bases, with 12 bases of the junction left unmatched. This CDR3 is 15 amino acids long. The V gene's germline CDR1 is MNHEY and CDR2 SVGAGI. CDR3 coding DNA: TGTGCCAGCAGGCTGGAACAGGGGGCGAAATTTGAAGCTTTCTTT. Encoded protein: CASRLEQGAKFEAFF.

The V gene is TRBV28, the J gene TRBJ1-2; weak D call: TRBD1 (6 bases). The V end was cut by 3 bases, the J end by 3 bases, with 11 bases between. This CDR3 contains 14 residues. Germline CDR1 is MDHEN and CDR2 is SYDVKM. CDR3 nucleotide sequence: TGTGCCAGCAGTTTTTTGGGGGCCGACTATGGCTACACCTTC. The encoded protein is CASSFLGADYGYTF.

Note on this clone: The junction differs from germline at one of its ends, possibly a read error. The chain recombines TRBV7-9 with TRBJ1-5, with D possibly matching TRBD1 (5 bases). The CDR3 is 15 residues long. Germline CDR1 is SEHNR and CDR2 is FQNEAQ (reference sequence). The CDR3 is CASSPYGGSSQPQHF. The CDR3 nucleotides are TGTGCCAGCAGCCCTTACGGGGGTAGCAGTCAGCCCCAGCATTTT.

This chain connects TRBV6-5 to TRBJ1-2; possible D gene TRBD1, 5 bases. The V gene lost 6 bases and the J gene lost 1 base, with 9 bases spanning the gap. Looked up from germline, CDR1 is MNHEY and CDR2 is SVGAGI. The CDR3 contains 13 residues. CDR3 in amino acids: CASRWGNNYGYTF. As DNA, the CDR3 is TGTGCCAGCAGGTGGGGGAATAACTATGGCTACACCTTC.

V and J are TRBV29-1 and TRBJ1-5, with D possibly being TRBD1 (6 bases). The V gene lost 4 bases and the J gene lost 5 bases, with 12 bases spanning the gap. This CDR3 is 13 amino acids long. CDR1 and CDR2 (germline): SQVTM, ANQGSEA. Here the CDR3 reads CSVVGAADQPQHF. In DNA, the CDR3 is TGCAGCGTTGTGGGGGCTGCCGATCAGCCCCAGCATTTT.

The genes are TRBV6-5 and TRBJ1-1, with a possible D match to TRBD1 (5 bases). The CDR3 totals 12 residues. Looked up from germline, CDR1 is MNHEY and CDR2 is SVGAGI. V gave up 2 bases and J gave up 8 bases, with 9 bases separating them. CDR3 sequence (DNA): TGTGCCAGCAGTTACGACAGCCACGAAGCTTTCTTT. This encodes CASSYDSHEAFF.

This clone was detected a few times. The chain uses TRBV20-1 and TRBJ2-7; D call uncertain. Germline values: CDR1 DFQATT, CDR2 SNEGSKA (reference sequence). The CDR3 totals 13 residues. V shed 3 bases and J shed 5 bases, with 14 bases lying between them. The CDR3 nucleotides read TGCAGTGCTAGTGATCTGGGCCCCGACGAGCAGTACTTC. Protein: CSASDLGPDEQYF.

The chain recombines TRBV2 with TRBJ2-6; D call uncertain. The V gene's germline CDR1 is SNHLY and CDR2 FYNNEI. Trimming stripped 7 bases from V and 0 bases from J, with 4 bases between. The CDR3 totals 13 residues. In nucleotides, the CDR3 is TGTGCCAGCACAAACTCTGGGGCCAACGTCCTGACTTTC. This translates into CASTNSGANVLTF.

This chain links TRBV15 with TRBJ2-7; 9 bases align to TRBD2. In germline, CDR1 is LNHNV, CDR2 YYDKDF (reference sequence). V was pared by 0 bases and J by 3 bases, with 9 bases of the junction left unmatched. There are 17 residues in the CDR3. CDR3 coding DNA: TGTGCCACCAGCAGAGAAGACATCCGGCGGGGGGGCTACGAGCAGTACTTC. Its translation is CATSREDIRRGGYEQYF.

The table lists this clone with a count of one. A read error may produce the germline difference seen at one junction end. The chain couples TRBV7-7 to TRBJ2-1; TRBD2 aligns across 15 bases. The CDR3 is made up of 15 amino acids. CDR1 SSHAT and CDR2 FNYEAQ come from the germline V gene (reference sequence). CDR3 region: CASSGLAGGYNEQFF. As DNA, the CDR3 is TGTGCTAGCAGCGGACTAGCGGGGGGGTACAATGAGCAGTTCTTC.

The rearrangement joins TRBV19 to TRBJ2-6, with unresolved D. V was pared by 4 bases and J by 0 bases, with 7 bases between. CDR3 length: 15 residues. CDR1 and CDR2 (germline): LNHDA, SQIVND (reference sequence). CDR3 amino acids: CASSTPNSGANVLTF. As DNA, the CDR3 is TGTGCCAGTAGTACGCCGAACTCTGGGGCCAACGTCCTGACTTTC.